Shown below are 30 T cell receptor beta chains from a single sample sequenced in a study of T cell responses to AZD1222 COVID-19 vaccine. Assay used: immunoSEQ multiplex PCR; TCRdb lists only in-frame clones, some missing. The data show more than 85,000 clones, about 78% seen once. The sample here was peripheral blood, taken on day 0 of AZD1222 vaccination. The receptors stem from an adult in good health.

J is TRBJ1-5 and V is TRBV5-1, with 8 positions matching TRBD1. The CDR3 is 15 amino acids. The junction had 4 bases not matched to a gene; V was cut back by 4 bases and J by 1 base. Germline assignment: CDR1 SGHRS and CDR2 YFSETQ. The CDR3 sequence: CASSPRTGSNQPQHF. In DNA form, the CDR3 reads TGCGCCAGCAGCCCCAGGACAGGGAGCAATCAGCCCCAGCATTTT.

This clone has just a few counts. CDR3 loop: CASSKGATGRETQYF. The CDR3 region has the DNA TGCGCCAGCAGTAAGGGGGCCACAGGGCGGGAGACCCAGTACTTC. V and J are TRBV5-1 and TRBJ2-5; 7 bases line up with TRBD1. V gave up 5 bases and J gave up 5 bases; unmatched junction bases: 12. Germline V gene data show CDR1 as SGHRS and CDR2 as YFSETQ. The CDR3 is 15 amino acids.

This clone has just a few counts. Mismatch with germline at one junction end may stem from a read error. This sequence joins TRBV7-9 and TRBJ2-7; 11 bases are shared with TRBD2. CDR3 length: 12 amino acids. CDR1 SEHNR and CDR2 FQNEAQ come from the germline V gene (reference sequence). The CDR3 region has the DNA TGTGCCAGCAGCAGGCTACTAGCGGGAGAGCACTTC. Encoded protein: CASSRLLAGEHF.

The CDR3 nucleotides are TGTGCCAGTAGTATTTCCCTGGGGACAGGGCACGATGAGCAGTTCTTC. Protein sequence: CASSISLGTGHDEQFF. The chain has TRBV19 and TRBJ2-1; 9 nucleotides match TRBD1. After removal of 3 bases from V and 8 bases from J, the junction contained 11 bases not matched to a gene. The germline gives CDR1 LNHDA, CDR2 SQIVND (reference sequence). There are 16 residues in the CDR3.

The genes are TRBV6-5 and TRBJ1-4; perhaps TRBD1 as D (5 bases). In germline, CDR1 is MNHEY, CDR2 SVGAGI. The V end lost 2 bases, the J end lost 8 bases, and 15 bases lay between the germline ends. This CDR3 region has 15 residues. In nucleotides, the CDR3 is TGTGCCAGCAGTTACACAGATTCCAGGGAGGAAAAACTGTTTTTT. It specifies CASSYTDSREEKLFF.

The chain recombines TRBV5-1 with TRBJ2-6, with 7 nucleotides matching TRBD1. The CDR3 extends over 16 amino acids. V was pared by 4 bases and J by 0 bases, with 4 bases of the junction left unmatched. Germline loops: CDR1 SGHRS, CDR2 YFSETQ. The DNA of the CDR3 is TGCGCCAGCAGCACAACAGGGGACTCTGGGGCCAACGTCCTGACTTTC. Residues: CASSTTGDSGANVLTF.

The chain couples TRBV6-1 to TRBJ1-2; D gene uncertain. Per germline, CDR1 MNHNS and CDR2 SASEGT. The CDR3 runs to 13 residues. V gave up 0 bases and J gave up 8 bases, with 10 bases separating them. The CDR3 coding sequence is TGTGCCAGCAGTGAAGCGCCGGGAATGGGCTACACCTTC. Protein product: CASSEAPGMGYTF.

The chain links TRBV30 to TRBJ1-4; D is unclear. This CDR3 region has 15 residues. The germline CDR1 and CDR2 sequences are GTSNPN and SVGIG (reference sequence). V was pared by 8 bases and J by 7 bases, with 23 bases between. The CDR3 loop reads CASNGGRVNFEKLFF. CDR3 DNA sequence: TGTGCCAGTAACGGAGGGAGGGTAAATTTTGAAAAACTGTTTTTT.

This chain joins TRBV5-5 and TRBJ1-2; D gene ambiguous. Trimming shortened V by 2 bases and J by 4 bases, and 12 bases separated the two germline ends. This CDR3 region has 14 residues. In germline, CDR1 is SGHKS, CDR2 YYEKEE (reference sequence). CDR3 in amino acids: CASSFVVRGYGYTF. As DNA, the CDR3 is TGTGCCAGCAGCTTCGTAGTTCGCGGCTATGGCTACACCTTC.

The J gene is TRBJ1-1, the V gene TRBV28; perhaps TRBD1 as D (5 bases). The CDR3 totals 14 residues. The germline gives CDR1 MDHEN, CDR2 SYDVKM. The V end was cut by 2 bases, the J end by 1 base, with 8 bases between. The CDR3 DNA follows: TGTGCCAGCAGTTTAGTACAGGAGAACACTGAAGCTTTCTTT. Translation: CASSLVQENTEAFF.

This clone was detected once. This sequence joins TRBV19 and TRBJ1-2; tentatively, D is TRBD1 (5 bases). The CDR3 covers 12 residues. Germline-derived CDR1 and CDR2 are LNHDA and SQIVND (reference sequence). Trimming shortened V by 7 bases and J by 5 bases, and 11 bases separated the two germline ends. CDR3 in DNA: TGTGCCAGTATGCAGGGTTGGTATGGCTACACCTTC. Translated, it gives CASMQGWYGYTF.

CDR3 in DNA: TGTGCCACCAGTGATCCCGGGACAGGGACTGGAAACACCATATATTTT. Translation gives CATSDPGTGTGNTIYF. The chain has TRBV24-1 and TRBJ1-3, with 9 bases matching TRBD1. Germline V gene lookup returns CDR1 KGHDR and CDR2 SFDVKD. The junction had 4 bases not matched to a gene; V was cut back by 3 bases and J by 2 bases. The CDR3 runs to 16 residues.

The chain carries TRBV19 and TRBJ2-3; the D is unclear. The length of the CDR3 is 14 residues. The ends were cut back, 3 bases at V and 5 bases at J, with 12 bases in the middle. Germline CDR1 is LNHDA and CDR2 is SQIVND (reference sequence). CDR3 residues: CASSIRTDLDTQYF. The CDR3 bases are TGTGCCAGTAGTATTCGGACCGATTTAGATACGCAGTATTTT.

The DNA of the CDR3 is TGTGCCAGCAGCTTGGCAGGGGGCTTTGGCTACACCTTC. It encodes CASSLAGGFGYTF. The gene calls are TRBV5-5 and TRBJ1-2; 8 bases align to TRBD1. J lost 7 bases, V lost 0 bases, and 2 bases had no gene match. Germline CDR1 SGHKS, CDR2 YYEKEE (reference sequence). This CDR3 region has 13 residues.

The chain links TRBV3-1 (or the pseudogene TRBV3-2) to TRBJ1-5; D possibly corresponds to TRBD1 (6 bases). The V end was cut by 4 bases, the J end by 5 bases, with 9 bases between. Germline V gives CDR1 LGHDT, CDR2 YNNKEL (reference sequence). CDR3 size: 13 residues. This CDR3 reads CASSPRQDQPQHF. CDR3 sequence (DNA): TGTGCCAGCAGCCCCAGACAGGATCAGCCCCAGCATTTT.

The chain uses TRBV11-2 and TRBJ2-7; no clear D gene. Trimming cost V 1 base and J 2 bases, with 9 bases left between them. Germline lookup yields CDR1 SGHAT and CDR2 FQNNGV. There are 14 residues in the CDR3. The CDR3 loop is CASSLVGATYEQYF. The CDR3 nucleotides are TGTGCCAGCAGCTTAGTAGGTGCTACCTACGAGCAGTACTTC.

This rearrangement joins TRBV5-1 to TRBJ2-3; the match to TRBD1 covers 8 bases. The CDR3 covers 16 residues. V shed 0 bases, J shed 2 bases, and the junction held 5 bases outside the gene matches. The germline gives CDR1 SGHRS, CDR2 YFSETQ. In DNA form, the CDR3 reads TGCGCCAGCAGCTTGGGACAGGGGAGCGCCACAGATACGCAGTATTTT. It yields the protein CASSLGQGSATDTQYF.

As to this clone: The same CDR3 is also encoded by other DNA sequences in this sample. V and J are TRBV28 and TRBJ1-4; maybe TRBD1 (6 bases). V shed 6 bases and J shed 0 bases, with 11 bases lying between them. The CDR3 loop spans 15 amino acids. Germline CDR1 is MDHEN and CDR2 is SYDVKM. The CDR3 DNA reads as TGTGCCAGCAGCTTGACAGGCACAACTAATGAAAAACTGTTTTTT. It is translated as CASSLTGTTNEKLFF.

This chain uses TRBV10-2 with TRBJ2-7; 8 nucleotides align to TRBD2. CDR3 length: 14 amino acids. V gave up 2 bases and J gave up 5 bases; unmatched junction bases: 5. Germline CDR1 WSHSY, CDR2 SAAADI. The CDR3 nucleotides read TGCGCCAGCAGTGAGAGCGGGAGAATCGACGAGCAGTACTTC. This encodes CASSESGRIDEQYF.

V gene TRBV5-5 combines with J gene TRBJ2-1, with unresolved D. V lost 1 base, J lost 8 bases, and 7 bases lay in between. CDR3 length: 12 residues. Germline V gene lookup returns CDR1 SGHKS and CDR2 YYEKEE (reference sequence). The CDR3 DNA follows: TGTGCCAGCAGCTTGCTTGTCCATGAGCAGTTCTTC. This sequence encodes CASSLLVHEQFF.

The V call is TRBV11-2, the J call TRBJ2-7; 7 nucleotides match TRBD1. CDR1 and CDR2 from the germline V gene are SGHAT and FQNNGV. V was clipped by 3 bases and J by 6 bases; unmatched bases: 5. This CDR3 region has 13 residues. CDR3 in DNA: TGTGCCAGCAGCTTCAACAGGGGAAGCGAGCAGTACTTC. It specifies CASSFNRGSEQYF.

This clone appeared a few times. J is TRBJ1-5 and V is TRBV2, with D possibly matching TRBD1 (5 bases). V was trimmed by 6 bases and J by 4 bases, leaving 13 bases between them. This CDR3 region has 14 residues. CDR1 is SNHLY and CDR2 is FYNNEI in the germline V gene. The CDR3 DNA sequence: TGTGCCAGCAGGGACCGACAGCCTAATCAGCCCCAGCATTTT. Its protein product is CASRDRQPNQPQHF.

J is TRBJ2-7 and V is TRBV28; 10 nucleotides agree with TRBD2. Germline lookup yields CDR1 MDHEN and CDR2 SYDVKM. The CDR3 has 16 amino acids. Germline trimming cut 2 bases from V and 3 bases from J; bases unmatched to any gene: 7. The CDR3 DNA is TGTGCCAGCAGTTTAGTGGGGACTAGCGCTTTCTACGAGCAGTACTTC. Translated: CASSLVGTSAFYEQYF.

The chain employs TRBV28 and TRBJ1-6; no clear D gene. Deletions cut 3 bases from V and 0 bases from J, with 9 bases between. CDR3 length: 16 residues. From germline, CDR1 is MDHEN and CDR2 SYDVKM. CDR3 nucleotide sequence: TGTGCCAGCAGTTTTAATAGGGACTCCTATAATTCACCCCTCCACTTT. Its translation: CASSFNRDSYNSPLHF.

This chain uses TRBV5-6 with TRBJ1-3; perhaps TRBD1 as D (6 bases). Trimming pared 3 bases from V and 0 bases from J, leaving 16 bases between. This CDR3 contains 17 residues. Per germline, CDR1 SGHDT and CDR2 YYEEEE. DNA for the CDR3: TGTGCCAGCAGCTCATACCGGACAGCGAGCTCTGGAAACACCATATATTTT. Residues: CASSSYRTASSGNTIYF.

The chain links TRBV18 to TRBJ1-5; no firm D call. V was pared by 5 bases and J by 0 bases, with 8 bases between. Germline V gene lookup returns CDR1 KGHSH and CDR2 LQKENI. The CDR3 loop spans 14 amino acids. This CDR3 is CASSVQPSNQPQHF. The CDR3, as DNA: TGTGCCAGCTCAGTACAGCCTAGCAATCAGCCCCAGCATTTT.

The V gene is TRBV4-1, the J gene TRBJ1-2; TRBD1 matches 7 bases. CDR1 is MGHRA, CDR2 YSYEKL, per germline. V shed 3 bases and J 1 base; nucleotides not matched to a gene: 8. CDR3 length: 16 amino acids. The CDR3 region is CASSQTGSIGNYGYTF. In nucleotides, the CDR3 is TGCGCCAGCAGCCAGACAGGGAGCATCGGTAACTATGGCTACACCTTC.

This sequence joins TRBV5-1 and TRBJ1-5, with D tentatively TRBD1 (5 bases). The ends were cut back, 0 bases at V and 5 bases at J, with 12 bases in the middle. Looked up from germline, CDR1 is SGHRS and CDR2 is YFSETQ. The CDR3 contains 15 residues. CDR3 region: CASSLAGQSYQPQHF. The CDR3 bases are TGCGCCAGCAGCTTGGCCGGACAATCGTATCAGCCCCAGCATTTT.

This clone was counted a few times. The chain has TRBV18 and TRBJ1-2; no definite D call. This CDR3 spans 13 amino acids. V lost 2 bases and J 8 bases, leaving 12 bases between the germline ends. CDR1 and CDR2 from the germline V gene are KGHSH and LQKENI. The CDR3 loop is CASSPMNTRGYTF. CDR3 DNA sequence: TGTGCCAGCTCACCAATGAACACCCGGGGCTACACCTTC.

The chain combines TRBV19 with TRBJ1-1; 9 nucleotides line up with TRBD1. The germline V gene has CDR1 LNHDA and CDR2 SQIVND (reference sequence). V shed 3 bases, J shed 11 bases, and the junction held 7 bases outside the gene matches. CDR3 size: 13 residues. The CDR3 sequence: CASSMDRGGDAFF. In nucleotides, the CDR3 is TGTGCCAGTAGTATGGACAGGGGTGGGGATGCTTTCTTT. Complete variable domain (other parts from reference TRBV19 and TRBJ1-1): DGGITQSPKYLFRKEGQNVTLSCEQNLNHDAMYWYRQDPGQGLRLIYYSQIVNDFQKGDIAEGYSVSREKKESFPLTVTSAQKNPTAFYLCASSMDRGGDAFFGQGTRLTVV.